This TCR beta chain originates from a study of human T cells and chemical hapten exposure. Across the whole study: Small differences in pooled library volume mainly drove the variation in TCR yields per sample.

Trimming removed 5 bases from V and 1 base from J; junction bases left unmatched: 3. Germline loops: CDR1 DFQATT, CDR2 SNEGSKA (reference sequence). CDR3 length: 13 residues. Time point noted: patch test 1, 2 weeks after DPC sensitization. Specified treatment: therapeutic diphenylcyclopropenone sensitization with weekly scalp DPC. TCRdb called the RACE reads again in MiXCR, with one record for every CDR3 protein. This sample has roughly 100,000 distinct CDR3 sequences, with approximately 11% found just once. The V call is TRBV20-1, the J call TRBJ2-7, with 9 bases that match TRBD1. The origin of this receptor is a woman aged 40 to 50 with alopecia areata. Some clones in this sample may be carry-over from other donors' samples. Specimen: whole blood, collected in connection with sensitization to the hapten diphenylcyclopropenone (DPC). CDR3 coding DNA: TGCAGTGCTGAGGGACAGGGTTCCTACGAGCAGTACTTC. It specifies CSAEGQGSYEQYF.